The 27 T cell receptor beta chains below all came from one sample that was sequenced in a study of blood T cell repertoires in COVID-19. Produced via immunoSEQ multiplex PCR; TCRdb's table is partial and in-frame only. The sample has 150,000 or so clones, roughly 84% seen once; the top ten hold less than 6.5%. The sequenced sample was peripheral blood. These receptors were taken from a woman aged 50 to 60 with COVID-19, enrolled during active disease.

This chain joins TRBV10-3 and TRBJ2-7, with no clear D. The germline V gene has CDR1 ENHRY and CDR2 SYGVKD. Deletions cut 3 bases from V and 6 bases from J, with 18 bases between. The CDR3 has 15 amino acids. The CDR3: CAISERVGTSGEQYF. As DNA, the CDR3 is TGTGCCATCAGTGAAAGAGTGGGTACCTCGGGCGAGCAGTACTTC.

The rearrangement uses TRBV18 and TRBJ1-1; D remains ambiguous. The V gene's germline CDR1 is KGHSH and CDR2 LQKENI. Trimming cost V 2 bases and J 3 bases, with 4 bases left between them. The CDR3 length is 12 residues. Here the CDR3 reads CASSPSDTEAFF. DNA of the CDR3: TGTGCCAGCTCACCATCCGACACTGAAGCTTTCTTT.

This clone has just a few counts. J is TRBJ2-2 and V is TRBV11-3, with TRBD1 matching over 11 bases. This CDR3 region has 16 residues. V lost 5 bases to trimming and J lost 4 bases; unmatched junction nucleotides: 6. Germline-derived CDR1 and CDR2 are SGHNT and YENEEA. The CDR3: CASSPGTGGLTGELFF. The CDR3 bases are TGTGCCAGCAGCCCGGGGACAGGGGGACTCACCGGGGAGCTGTTTTTT.

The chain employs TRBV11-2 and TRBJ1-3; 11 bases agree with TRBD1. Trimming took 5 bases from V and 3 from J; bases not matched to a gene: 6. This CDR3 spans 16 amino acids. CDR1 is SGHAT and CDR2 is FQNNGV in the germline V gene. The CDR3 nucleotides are TGTGCCAGCAGCCGGGACAGGGGGATCGGTGGAAACACCATATATTTT. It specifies CASSRDRGIGGNTIYF.

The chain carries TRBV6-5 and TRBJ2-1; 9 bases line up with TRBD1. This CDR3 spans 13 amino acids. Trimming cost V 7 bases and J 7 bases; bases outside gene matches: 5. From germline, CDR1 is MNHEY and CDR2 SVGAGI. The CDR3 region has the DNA TGTGCCAGCACCGGGACAGGGAGGAATGAGCAGTTCTTC. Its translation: CASTGTGRNEQFF.

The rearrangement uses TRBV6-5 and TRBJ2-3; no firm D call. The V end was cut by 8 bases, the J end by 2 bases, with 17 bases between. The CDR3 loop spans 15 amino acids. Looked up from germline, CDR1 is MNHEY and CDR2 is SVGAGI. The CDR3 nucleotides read TGTGCCAGCGAGGTTACTGTGGCACACACAGATACGCAGTATTTT. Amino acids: CASEVTVAHTDTQYF.

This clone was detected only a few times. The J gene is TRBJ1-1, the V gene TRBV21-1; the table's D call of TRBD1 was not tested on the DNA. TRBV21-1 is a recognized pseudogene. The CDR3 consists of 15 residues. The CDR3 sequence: CASRLAGTDNTEAFF. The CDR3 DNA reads TGTGCCAGCAGGTTGGCCGGGACAGACAACACTGAAGCTTTCTTT.

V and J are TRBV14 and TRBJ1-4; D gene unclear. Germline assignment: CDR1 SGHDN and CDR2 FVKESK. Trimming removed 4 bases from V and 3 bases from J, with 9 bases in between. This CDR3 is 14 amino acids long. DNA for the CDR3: TGTGCCAGCAGCCCGCGGAGTCCTAATGAAAAACTGTTTTTT. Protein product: CASSPRSPNEKLFF.

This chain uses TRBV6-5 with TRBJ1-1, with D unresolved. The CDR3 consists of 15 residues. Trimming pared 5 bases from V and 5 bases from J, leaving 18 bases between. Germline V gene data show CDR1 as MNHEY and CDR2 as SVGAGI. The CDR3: CASSTSPQAGTEAFF. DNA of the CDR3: TGTGCCAGCAGTACCTCCCCCCAGGCGGGGACTGAAGCTTTCTTT.

CDR3 protein: CASSDLTRDRTYEQYF. CDR3 in DNA: TGCGCCAGCAGCGACCTCACCCGGGACAGAACCTACGAGCAGTACTTC. The genes are TRBV4-1 and TRBJ2-7; 7 nucleotides match TRBD1. Germline V gene lookup returns CDR1 MGHRA and CDR2 YSYEKL. The CDR3 runs to 16 residues. V lost 5 bases to trimming and J lost 2 bases; unmatched junction nucleotides: 12.

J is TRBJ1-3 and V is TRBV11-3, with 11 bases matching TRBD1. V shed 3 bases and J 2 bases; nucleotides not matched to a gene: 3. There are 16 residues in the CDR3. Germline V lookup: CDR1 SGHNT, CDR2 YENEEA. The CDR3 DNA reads TGTGCCAGCAGCTTCGGGACAGGGGGAACTGGAAACACCATATATTTT. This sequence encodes CASSFGTGGTGNTIYF. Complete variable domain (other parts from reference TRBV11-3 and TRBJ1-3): EAGVVQSPRYKIIEKKQPVAFWCNPISGHNTLYWYLQNLGQGPELLIRYENEEAVDDSQLPKDRFSAERLKGVDSTLKIQPAELGDSAVYLCASSFGTGGTGNTIYFGEGSWLTVV.

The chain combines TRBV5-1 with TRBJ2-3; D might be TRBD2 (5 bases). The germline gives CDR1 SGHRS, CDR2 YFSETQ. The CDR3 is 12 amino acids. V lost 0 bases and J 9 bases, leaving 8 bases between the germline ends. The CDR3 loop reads CASSLGGDTQYF. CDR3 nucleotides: TGCGCCAGCAGCTTGGGGGGAGACACGCAGTATTTT.

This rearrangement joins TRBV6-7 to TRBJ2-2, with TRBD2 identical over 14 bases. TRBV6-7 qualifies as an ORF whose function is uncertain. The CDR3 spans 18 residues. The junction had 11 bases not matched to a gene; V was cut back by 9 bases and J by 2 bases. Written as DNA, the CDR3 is TGTGCCAGAGAGGGGACTAGCGGGGGCCGGGCCAACACCGGGGAGCTGTTTTTT. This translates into CAREGTSGGRANTGELFF.

The CDR3 DNA reads TGTGCCAGCAGTGAAACCCGGGTCGGGAAGACCCAGTACTTC. Its translation: CASSETRVGKTQYF. The gene calls are TRBV2 and TRBJ2-5, with a weak D call TRBD2 (5 bases). The CDR3 sequence is 14 residues long. The V gene's germline CDR1 is SNHLY and CDR2 FYNNEI. V lost 2 bases, J lost 6 bases, and 13 bases lay in between.

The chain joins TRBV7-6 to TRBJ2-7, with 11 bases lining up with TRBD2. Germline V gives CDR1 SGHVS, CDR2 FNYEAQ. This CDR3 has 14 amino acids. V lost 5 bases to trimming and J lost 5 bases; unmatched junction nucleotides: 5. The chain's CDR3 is CASSRSGGADEQYF. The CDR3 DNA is TGTGCCAGCAGCCGTAGCGGGGGGGCAGACGAGCAGTACTTC.

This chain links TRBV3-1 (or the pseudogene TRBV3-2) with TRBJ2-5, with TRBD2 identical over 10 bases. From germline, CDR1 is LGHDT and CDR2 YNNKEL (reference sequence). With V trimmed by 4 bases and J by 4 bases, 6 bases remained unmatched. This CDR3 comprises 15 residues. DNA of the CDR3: TGTGCCAGCAGCCTTGGAGCGGGGGGGGCAGAGACCCAGTACTTC. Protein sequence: CASSLGAGGAETQYF.

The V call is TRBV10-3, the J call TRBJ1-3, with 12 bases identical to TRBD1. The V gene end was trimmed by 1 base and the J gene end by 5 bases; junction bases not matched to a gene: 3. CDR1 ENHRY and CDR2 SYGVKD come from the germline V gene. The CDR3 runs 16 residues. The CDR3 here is CAISEWGQGARNTIYF. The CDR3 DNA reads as TGTGCCATCAGTGAGTGGGGACAGGGGGCGCGAAACACCATATATTTT.

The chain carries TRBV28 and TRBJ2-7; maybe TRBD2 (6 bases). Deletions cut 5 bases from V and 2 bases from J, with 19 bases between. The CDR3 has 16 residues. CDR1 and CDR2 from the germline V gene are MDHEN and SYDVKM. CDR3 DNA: TGTGCCAGCAGTAATGGGGGAGGCCAGGGAGCCTACGAGCAGTACTTC. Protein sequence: CASSNGGGQGAYEQYF. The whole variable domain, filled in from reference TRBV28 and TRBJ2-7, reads DVKVTQSSRYLVKRTGEKVFLECVQDMDHENMFWYRQDPGLGLRLIYFSYDVKMKEKGDIPEGYSVSREKKERFSLILESASTNQTSMYLCASSNGGGQGAYEQYFGPGTRLTVT.

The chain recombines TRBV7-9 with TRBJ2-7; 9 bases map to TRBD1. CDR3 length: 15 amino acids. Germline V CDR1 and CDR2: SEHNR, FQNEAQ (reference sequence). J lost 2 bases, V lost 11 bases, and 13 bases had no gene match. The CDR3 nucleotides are TGTGCCGCCGGGACAGGGCTCTTAGATACCTACGAGCAGTACTTC. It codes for CAAGTGLLDTYEQYF.

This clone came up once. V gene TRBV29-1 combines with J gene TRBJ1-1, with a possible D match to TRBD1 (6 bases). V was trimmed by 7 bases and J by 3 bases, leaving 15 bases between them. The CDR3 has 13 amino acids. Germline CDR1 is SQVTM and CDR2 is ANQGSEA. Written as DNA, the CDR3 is TGCAGCGCTCGACAGGCGGGGGACACTGAAGCTTTCTTT. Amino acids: CSARQAGDTEAFF.

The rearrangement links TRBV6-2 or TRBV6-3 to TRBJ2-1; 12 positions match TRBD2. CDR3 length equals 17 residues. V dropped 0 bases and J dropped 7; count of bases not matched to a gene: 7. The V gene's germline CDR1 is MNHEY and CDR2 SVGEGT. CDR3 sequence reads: CASSYSLAGGPSNEQFF. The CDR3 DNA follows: TGTGCCAGCAGTTACTCCCTAGCGGGGGGGCCGTCAAATGAGCAGTTCTTC.

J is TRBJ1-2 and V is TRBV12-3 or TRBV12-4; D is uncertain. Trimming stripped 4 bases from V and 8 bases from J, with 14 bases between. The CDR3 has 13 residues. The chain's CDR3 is CASSSSGGRGYTF. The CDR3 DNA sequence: TGTGCCAGCAGTTCCTCGGGAGGGCGCGGCTACACCTTC.

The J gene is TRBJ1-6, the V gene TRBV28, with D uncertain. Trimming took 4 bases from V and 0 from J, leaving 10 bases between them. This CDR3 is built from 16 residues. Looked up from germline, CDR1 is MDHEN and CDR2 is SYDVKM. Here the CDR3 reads CASSSLDSSYNSPLHF. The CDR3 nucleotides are TGTGCCAGCAGTTCTCTCGATAGCTCCTATAATTCACCCCTCCACTTT.

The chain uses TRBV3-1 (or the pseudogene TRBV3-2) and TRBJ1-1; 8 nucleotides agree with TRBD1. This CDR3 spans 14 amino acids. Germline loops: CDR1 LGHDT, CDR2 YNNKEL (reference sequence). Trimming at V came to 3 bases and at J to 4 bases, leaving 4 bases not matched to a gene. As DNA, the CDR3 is TGTGCCAGCAGCCACAGGGGGCCGACCACTGAAGCTTTCTTT. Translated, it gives CASSHRGPTTEAFF.

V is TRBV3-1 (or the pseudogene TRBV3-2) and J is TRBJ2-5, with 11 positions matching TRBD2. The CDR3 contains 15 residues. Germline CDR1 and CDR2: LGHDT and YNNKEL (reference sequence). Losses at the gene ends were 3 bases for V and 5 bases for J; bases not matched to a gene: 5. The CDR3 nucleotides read TGTGCCAGCAGCCATATAGCGGGGGGGCCGGAGACCCAGTACTTC. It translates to CASSHIAGGPETQYF.

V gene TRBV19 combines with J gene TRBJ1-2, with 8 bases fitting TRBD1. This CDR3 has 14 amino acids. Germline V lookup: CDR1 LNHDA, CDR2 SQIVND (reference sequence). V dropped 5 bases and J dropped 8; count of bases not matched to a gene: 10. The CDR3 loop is CASSGQGALEGYTF. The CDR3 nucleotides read TGTGCCAGTAGTGGGCAGGGGGCATTAGAAGGCTACACCTTC. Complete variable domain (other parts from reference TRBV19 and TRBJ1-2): DGGITQSPKYLFRKEGQNVTLSCEQNLNHDAMYWYRQDPGQGLRLIYYSQIVNDFQKGDIAEGYSVSREKKESFPLTVTSAQKNPTAFYLCASSGQGALEGYTFGSGTRLTVV.

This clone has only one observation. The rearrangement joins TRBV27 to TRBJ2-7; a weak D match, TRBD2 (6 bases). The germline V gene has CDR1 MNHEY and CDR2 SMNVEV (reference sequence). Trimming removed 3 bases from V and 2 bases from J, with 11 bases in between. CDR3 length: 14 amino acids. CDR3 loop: CASSLGGNAYEQYF. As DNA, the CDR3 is TGTGCCAGCAGTTTGGGGGGAAATGCCTACGAGCAGTACTTC.